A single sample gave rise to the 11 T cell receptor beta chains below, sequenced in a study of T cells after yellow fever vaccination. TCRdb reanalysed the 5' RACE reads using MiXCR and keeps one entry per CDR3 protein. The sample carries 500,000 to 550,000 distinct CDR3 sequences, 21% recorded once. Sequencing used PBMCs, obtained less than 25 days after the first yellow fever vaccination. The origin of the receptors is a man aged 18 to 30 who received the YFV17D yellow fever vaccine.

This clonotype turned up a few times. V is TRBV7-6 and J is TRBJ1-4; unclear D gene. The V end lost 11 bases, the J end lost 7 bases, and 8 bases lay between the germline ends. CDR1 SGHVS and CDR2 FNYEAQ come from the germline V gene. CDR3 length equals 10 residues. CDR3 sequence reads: CAGTGEKLFF. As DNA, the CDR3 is TGTGCCGGTACGGGTGAAAAACTGTTTTTT.

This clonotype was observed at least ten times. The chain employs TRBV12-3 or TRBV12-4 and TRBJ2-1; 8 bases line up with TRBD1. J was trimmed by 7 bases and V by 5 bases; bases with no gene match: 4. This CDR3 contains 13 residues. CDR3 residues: CASSPGQGNEQFF. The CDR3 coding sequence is TGTGCCAGCAGTCCAGGACAGGGTAATGAGCAGTTCTTC.

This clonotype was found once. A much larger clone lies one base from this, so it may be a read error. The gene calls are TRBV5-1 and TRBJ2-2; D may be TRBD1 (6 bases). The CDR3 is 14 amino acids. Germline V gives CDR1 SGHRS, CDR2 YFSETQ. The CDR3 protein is CASRDGQGTGELVF. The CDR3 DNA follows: TGCGCCAGCCGGGACGGCCAGGGGACCGGGGAGCTGGTTTTT.

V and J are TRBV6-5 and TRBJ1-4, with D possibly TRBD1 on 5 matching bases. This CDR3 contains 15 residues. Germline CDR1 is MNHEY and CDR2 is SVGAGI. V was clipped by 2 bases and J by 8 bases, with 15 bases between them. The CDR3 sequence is CASSYGGGAREKLFF. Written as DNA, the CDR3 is TGTGCCAGCAGTTACGGAGGAGGGGCACGGGAAAAACTGTTTTTT.

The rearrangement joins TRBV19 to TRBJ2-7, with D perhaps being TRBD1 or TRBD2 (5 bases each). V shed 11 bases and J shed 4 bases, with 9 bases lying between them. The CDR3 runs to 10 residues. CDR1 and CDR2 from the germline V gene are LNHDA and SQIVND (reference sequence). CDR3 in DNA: TGTGCCCCCTGGGGGTACGAGCAGTACGTC. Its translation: CAPWGYEQYV.

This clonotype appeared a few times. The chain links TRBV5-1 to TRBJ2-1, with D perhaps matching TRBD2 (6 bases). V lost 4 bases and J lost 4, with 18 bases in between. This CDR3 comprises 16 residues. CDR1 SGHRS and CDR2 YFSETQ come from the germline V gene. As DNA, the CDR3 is TGCGCCAGCAGCGAAACCGGGACTGGAGTTTACAATGAGCAGTTCTTC. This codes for CASSETGTGVYNEQFF.

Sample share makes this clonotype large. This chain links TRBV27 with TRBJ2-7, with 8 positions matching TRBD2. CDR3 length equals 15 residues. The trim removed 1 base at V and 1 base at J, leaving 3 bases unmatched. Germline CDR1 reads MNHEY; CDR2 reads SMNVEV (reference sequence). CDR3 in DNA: TGTGCCAGCAGTTTATTAGCGGGGTCTTCCTACGAGCAGTACTTC. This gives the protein CASSLLAGSSYEQYF.

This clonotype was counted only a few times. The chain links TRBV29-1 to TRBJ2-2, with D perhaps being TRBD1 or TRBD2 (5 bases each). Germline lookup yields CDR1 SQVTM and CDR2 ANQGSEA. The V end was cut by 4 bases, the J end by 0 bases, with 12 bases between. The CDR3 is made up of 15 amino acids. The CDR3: CSVGTGTSNTGELFF. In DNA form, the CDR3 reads TGCAGCGTTGGCACCGGGACCTCGAACACCGGGGAGCTGTTTTTT.

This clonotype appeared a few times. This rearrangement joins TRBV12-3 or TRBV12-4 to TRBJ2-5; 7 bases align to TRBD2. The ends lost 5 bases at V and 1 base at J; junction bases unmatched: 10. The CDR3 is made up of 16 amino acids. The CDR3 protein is CASSRRRAGVQETQYF. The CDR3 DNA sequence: TGTGCCAGCAGTCGCCGAAGGGCGGGGGTCCAAGAGACCCAGTACTTC.

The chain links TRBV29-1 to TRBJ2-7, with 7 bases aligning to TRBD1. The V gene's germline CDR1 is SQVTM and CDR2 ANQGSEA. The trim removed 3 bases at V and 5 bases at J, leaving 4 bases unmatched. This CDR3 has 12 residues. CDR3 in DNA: TGCAGCGTTGAGGGACAGAGCGACGAGCAGTACTTC. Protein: CSVEGQSDEQYF.

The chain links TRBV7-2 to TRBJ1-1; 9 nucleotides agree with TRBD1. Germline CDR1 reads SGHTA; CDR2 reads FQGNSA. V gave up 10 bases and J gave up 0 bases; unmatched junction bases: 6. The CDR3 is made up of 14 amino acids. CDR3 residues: CATTGQGMNTEAFF. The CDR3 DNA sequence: TGTGCCACCACGGGACAGGGCATGAACACTGAAGCTTTCTTT.